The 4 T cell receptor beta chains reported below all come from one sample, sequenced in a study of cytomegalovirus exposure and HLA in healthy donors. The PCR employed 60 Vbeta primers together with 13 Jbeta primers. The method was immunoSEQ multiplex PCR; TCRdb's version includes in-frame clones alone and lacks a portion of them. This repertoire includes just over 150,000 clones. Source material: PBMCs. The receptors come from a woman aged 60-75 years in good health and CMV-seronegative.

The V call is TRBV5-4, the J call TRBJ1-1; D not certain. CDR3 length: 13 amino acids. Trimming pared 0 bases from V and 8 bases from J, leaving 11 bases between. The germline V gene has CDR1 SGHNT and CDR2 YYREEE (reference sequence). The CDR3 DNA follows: TGTGCCAGCAGCTTGGGAAGCCGGTCCGAAGCTTTCTTT. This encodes CASSLGSRSEAFF.

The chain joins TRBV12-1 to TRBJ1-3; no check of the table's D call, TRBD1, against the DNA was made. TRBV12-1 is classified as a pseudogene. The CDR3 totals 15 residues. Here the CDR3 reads CASSFASPSGNTIYF. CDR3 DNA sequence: TGTGCCAGCAGCTTTGCCAGTCCCTCTGGAAACACCATATATTTT.

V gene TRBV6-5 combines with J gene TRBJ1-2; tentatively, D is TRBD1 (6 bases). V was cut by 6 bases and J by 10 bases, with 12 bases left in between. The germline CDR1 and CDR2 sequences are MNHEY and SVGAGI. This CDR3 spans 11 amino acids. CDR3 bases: TGTGCCAGCAGCACAGGGAGTGCCTACACCTTC. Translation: CASSTGSAYTF.

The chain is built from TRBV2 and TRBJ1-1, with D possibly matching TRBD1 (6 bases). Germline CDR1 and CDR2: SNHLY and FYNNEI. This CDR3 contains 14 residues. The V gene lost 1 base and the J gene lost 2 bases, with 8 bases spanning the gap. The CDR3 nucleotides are TGTGCCAGCAGTGAAGTAGGGGGAAACACTGAAGCTTTCTTT. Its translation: CASSEVGGNTEAFF.